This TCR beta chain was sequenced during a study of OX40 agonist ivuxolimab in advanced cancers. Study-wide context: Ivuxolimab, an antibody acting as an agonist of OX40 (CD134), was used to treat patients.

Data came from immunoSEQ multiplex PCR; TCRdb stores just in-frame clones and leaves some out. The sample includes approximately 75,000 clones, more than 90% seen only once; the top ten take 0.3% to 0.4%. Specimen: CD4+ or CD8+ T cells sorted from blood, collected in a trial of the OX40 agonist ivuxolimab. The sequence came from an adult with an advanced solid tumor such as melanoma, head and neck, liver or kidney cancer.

CDR3 protein: CASSLGGTATYEQYF. CDR3 DNA: TGCGCCAGCAGCTTAGGTGGGACCGCAACCTACGAGCAGTACTTC. The chain employs TRBV5-1 and TRBJ2-7, with D perhaps assigned TRBD1 or TRBD2 (5 bases each). CDR1 and CDR2 from the germline V gene are SGHRS and YFSETQ. The CDR3 is made up of 15 amino acids. V lost 2 bases, J lost 2 bases, and 14 bases lay in between.